Presented here are 31 T cell receptor beta chains from one specimen sequenced in a study of T cell repertoires in cytomegalovirus infection (dated by TCRdb to the late 2010s). TCRdb shows the sequencer as Illumina HiSeq 1500. TCRdb reprocessed the public reads (quality trimming at Q25 with fastp, clone calling with MiXCR) and kept in-frame beta chains. Under each unique CDR3 protein, matching rows form one entry showing the most common genes and DNA. The sample includes approximately 770,000 distinct CDR3 sequences, with 25% to 35% observed a single time. Of the sample, approximately 14% falls within the top ten clones. Taken with the paper, the label for treatment or condition translates to: in vitro stimulation with specific CMV peptide epitopes to enrich CMV-specific T cells. No antigen has been assigned to these receptors. Material: cultured CD8+ T cells from PBMCs, obtained from culture after CMV antigen stimulation. The source is a human donor in good health (CMV status not recorded). Some clones in this sample may be carry-over from other donors' samples.

The rearrangement joins TRBV19 to TRBJ2-7, with TRBD1 matching over 7 bases. CDR3 length: 18 residues. After removal of 6 bases from V and 0 bases from J, the junction contained 17 bases not matched to a gene. CDR1 and CDR2 (germline): LNHDA, SQIVND (reference sequence). The CDR3, as DNA: TGTGCCAGTAGGAATACCCCACGAAGGGGGCCCCCCTCCTACGAGCAGTACTTC. It translates to CASRNTPRRGPPSYEQYF.

V usage is TRBV12-3 or TRBV12-4 and J usage is TRBJ2-6; D gene unclear. The CDR3 totals 15 residues. With 3 bases removed from V and 0 bases from J, the gap between germline ends came to 6 bases. The CDR3 nucleotides are TGTGCCAGCAGTTTCCGGAACTCTGGGGCCAACGTCCTGACTTTC. Translated, it gives CASSFRNSGANVLTF.

This clonotype came up a few times. The rearrangement uses TRBV29-1 and TRBJ1-1, with unresolved D. The CDR3 spans 12 residues. V gave up 0 bases and J gave up 1 base, with 3 bases separating them. Germline CDR1 SQVTM, CDR2 ANQGSEA. Here the CDR3 reads CSVEEQNTEAFF. The CDR3 coding sequence is TGCAGCGTTGAAGAGCAGAACACTGAAGCTTTCTTT.

This clonotype was found a few times. This chain links TRBV7-9 with TRBJ1-4; D is unresolved. V was trimmed by 3 bases and J by 8 bases, leaving 16 bases between them. Germline CDR1 SEHNR, CDR2 FQNEAQ (reference sequence). The CDR3 runs to 15 residues. CDR3 nucleotides: TGTGCCAGCAGCTTTCTCGACATCCCGGCGGAAAAACTGTTTTTT. Translated, it gives CASSFLDIPAEKLFF. Looking up the rest from reference TRBV7-9 and TRBJ1-4 gives the full variable domain: DTGVSQNPRHKITKRGQNVTFRCDPISEHNRLYWYRQTLGQGPEFLTYFQNEAQLEKSRLLSDRFSAERPKGSFSTLEIQRTEQGDSAMYLCASSFLDIPAEKLFFGSGTQLSVL.

The CDR3 is CATSRSPEKLFF. CDR3 bases: TGTGCCACCAGCAGGAGTCCCGAAAAACTGTTTTTT. V is TRBV15 and J is TRBJ1-4; D is ambiguous. Germline CDR1 is LNHNV and CDR2 is YYDKDF (reference sequence). The CDR3 spans 12 residues. Trimming took off 3 bases at V and 8 bases at J, with 7 bases between the two ends.

The V call is TRBV9, the J call TRBJ1-4; D possibly corresponds to TRBD1 (6 bases). Trimming shortened V by 4 bases and J by 8 bases, and 15 bases separated the two germline ends. The germline V gene has CDR1 SGDLS and CDR2 YYNGEE. CDR3 length: 14 amino acids. CDR3 loop: CASSPRGGKEKLFF. CDR3 coding DNA: TGTGCCAGCAGCCCCCGGGGGGGCAAGGAAAAACTGTTTTTT.

This clonotype was observed a handful of times. V usage is TRBV4-1 and J usage is TRBJ2-1; D is uncertain. The length of the CDR3 is 13 residues. With 4 bases removed from V and 5 bases from J, the gap between germline ends came to 9 bases. The germline gives CDR1 MGHRA, CDR2 YSYEKL. CDR3 protein: CASSPSVNNEQFF. CDR3 bases: TGCGCCAGCAGCCCAAGTGTAAACAATGAGCAGTTCTTC.

The DNA of the CDR3 is TGTGCCAGCAGTACCCTTGTCAAGCGCGTAAACATTCAGTACTTC. As protein: CASSTLVKRVNIQYF. This chain uses TRBV6-2 or TRBV6-3 with TRBJ2-4; D gene uncertain. Deletions cut 5 bases from V and 6 bases from J, with 17 bases between. Germline-derived CDR1 and CDR2 are MNHEY and SVGEGT. This CDR3 region has 15 residues.

This chain uses TRBV15 with TRBJ1-1; D uncertain. The CDR3 runs to 15 residues. Between the trimmed V and J ends, which lost 3 bases and 0 bases, there was a span of 11 bases. Germline CDR1 reads LNHNV; CDR2 reads YYDKDF (reference sequence). CDR3 loop: CATSSNRAVNTEAFF. CDR3 nucleotide sequence: TGTGCCACCAGCAGCAACCGTGCCGTGAACACTGAAGCTTTCTTT.

This clonotype was counted at least ten times. This rearrangement joins TRBV7-2 to TRBJ2-7; possibly TRBD2 for D (7 bases). V was shortened by 5 bases and J by 6 bases, with 17 bases between the two germline ends. Germline CDR1 is SGHTA and CDR2 is FQGNSA. The CDR3 extends over 14 amino acids. CDR3 protein: CASSPKGGLLEQYF. The CDR3, as DNA: TGTGCCAGCAGCCCCAAGGGGGGGCTTCTCGAGCAGTACTTC.

The rearrangement links TRBV27 to TRBJ2-2, with TRBD2 matching over 10 bases. The germline gives CDR1 MNHEY, CDR2 SMNVEV (reference sequence). V was pared by 7 bases and J by 5 bases, with 13 bases of the junction left unmatched. The CDR3 runs 17 residues. The CDR3 protein is CASTPTERGGITGELFF. CDR3 bases: TGTGCCAGCACCCCAACGGAGCGGGGGGGAATTACCGGGGAGCTGTTTTTT.

The sample holds a few counts of this clonotype. The rearrangement uses TRBV7-3 and TRBJ2-2, with D unclear. Trimming pared 5 bases from V and 6 bases from J, leaving 10 bases between. The CDR3 consists of 13 residues. Germline V gene sequence: CDR1 SGHTA, CDR2 FQGTGA. The CDR3 protein is CASSPSLAGELFF. The DNA of the CDR3 is TGTGCCAGCAGCCCCTCTTTGGCCGGGGAGCTGTTTTTT.

In this sample, this clonotype turned up a few times. The CDR3 DNA reads as TGTGCCAGCAGCTTACTAGCGTATAGCACAGATACGCAGTATTTT. It encodes CASSLLAYSTDTQYF. This sequence joins TRBV7-9 and TRBJ2-3, with D maybe TRBD2 (6 bases). The CDR3 sequence is 15 residues long. Per germline, CDR1 SEHNR and CDR2 FQNEAQ (reference sequence). V lost 2 bases and J 0 bases, leaving 9 bases between the germline ends.

Ten or more counts support this clonotype. V and J are TRBV7-6 and TRBJ1-4, with D tentatively TRBD1 (5 bases). CDR3 length: 20 residues. Deletions cut 4 bases from V and 8 bases from J, with 32 bases between. Germline CDR1 reads SGHVS; CDR2 reads FNYEAQ. The CDR3 spells CASSSPRNVLRGSVGEKLFF. In DNA form, the CDR3 reads TGTGCCAGCAGCTCCCCACGCAACGTACTACGGGGCTCAGTGGGGGAAAAACTGTTTTTT.

The chain links TRBV7-3 to TRBJ1-6; TRBD1 might be the D (5 bases). This CDR3 comprises 14 residues. The germline V gene has CDR1 SGHTA and CDR2 FQGTGA. Trimming stripped 1 base from V and 6 bases from J, with 7 bases between. The CDR3 nucleotides read TGTGCCAGCAGCTTAATTGGGGGTAATTCACCCCTCCACTTT. Its protein product is CASSLIGGNSPLHF.

The chain combines TRBV6-6 with TRBJ2-3; D gene uncertain. The CDR3 runs 12 residues. Germline V lookup: CDR1 MNHNY, CDR2 SVGAGI (reference sequence). V lost 6 bases to trimming and J lost 12 bases, with 16 bases between them. The CDR3 here is CASSPSPDPQYF. The CDR3 DNA follows: TGTGCCAGCAGCCCCTCCCCGGACCCCCAGTATTTT.

The chain recombines TRBV12-3 or TRBV12-4 with TRBJ1-1; D is uncertain. V was trimmed by 3 bases and J by 3 bases, leaving 11 bases between them. CDR3 length equals 14 residues. The CDR3: CASSFSDWDTEAFF. For the CDR3, the DNA is TGTGCCAGCAGTTTTTCGGACTGGGACACTGAAGCTTTCTTT.

In its sample, this clonotype was seen a few times. The J gene is TRBJ2-4, the V gene TRBV7-4; perhaps TRBD2 as D (5 bases). Germline V gene sequence: CDR1 SGHVT, CDR2 SQSDAQ. The CDR3 loop spans 12 amino acids. Trimming stripped 1 base from V and 8 bases from J, with 6 bases between. CDR3 sequence (DNA): TGTGCCAGCAGCTTAGATAGCGACATTCAGTACTTC. Residues: CASSLDSDIQYF. Filled out from reference TRBV7-4 and TRBJ2-4, the complete variable domain reads GAGVSQSPRYKVAKRGRDVALRCDSISGHVTLYWYRQTLGQGSEVLTYSQSDAQRDKSGRPSGRFSAERPERSVSTLKIQRTEQGDSAVYLCASSLDSDIQYFGAGTRLSVL.

The sample holds a few counts of this clonotype. This chain uses TRBV25-1 with TRBJ1-2, with D possibly being TRBD1 (6 bases). CDR1 is MGHDK and CDR2 is SYGVNS in the germline V gene. Deletions cut 1 base from V and 4 bases from J, with 13 bases between. The CDR3 runs 15 residues. The CDR3 region is CASSELSGTPYGYTF. CDR3 in DNA: TGTGCCAGCAGTGAATTGTCCGGGACACCCTATGGCTACACCTTC.

The CDR3 DNA follows: TGTGCCAGCAGCTCACCAAGGGGGGGGCCATTCTCTGGAAACACCATATATTTT. Translation: CASSSPRGGPFSGNTIYF. The chain couples TRBV7-6 to TRBJ1-3, with a weak D call TRBD1 (6 bases). This CDR3 contains 18 residues. Germline CDR1 is SGHVS and CDR2 is FNYEAQ. The germline V and J ends were trimmed by 4 bases and 0 bases, with 19 bases remaining between them.

This chain connects TRBV10-3 to TRBJ1-1; 9 bases are shared with TRBD1. V shed 5 bases, J shed 1 base, and the junction held 8 bases outside the gene matches. The CDR3 covers 16 residues. Germline lookup yields CDR1 ENHRY and CDR2 SYGVKD. CDR3 loop: CAISPGQGHKNTEAFF. CDR3 DNA sequence: TGTGCCATCAGTCCTGGACAGGGGCATAAGAACACTGAAGCTTTCTTT.

The sample holds many counts of this clonotype. CDR3 DNA sequence: TGTGCCAGCAGTTTATCGGGCGGGGGCTACTACGAGCAGTACGTC. Protein: CASSLSGGGYYEQYV. V gene TRBV27 combines with J gene TRBJ2-7; D might be TRBD2 (7 bases). From germline, CDR1 is MNHEY and CDR2 SMNVEV (reference sequence). The CDR3 totals 15 residues. Trimming took off 0 bases at V and 3 bases at J, with 12 bases between the two ends.

This clonotype was detected only a few times. The V call is TRBV7-6, the J call TRBJ2-7, with D possibly TRBD1 on 7 matching bases. CDR1 is SGHVS and CDR2 is FNYEAQ in the germline V gene. The CDR3 runs 16 residues. V was pared by 5 bases and J by 4 bases, with 21 bases between. CDR3 DNA sequence: TGTGCCAGCAGCCTATCTGAGGAGGGGGCCCTGTACGAGCAGTACTTC. Translation: CASSLSEEGALYEQYF.

This clonotype was picked up a small number of times. V is TRBV7-9 and J is TRBJ1-4; D may be TRBD1 (5 bases). The CDR3 totals 18 residues. Trimming removed 2 bases at V and 8 bases at J, with 24 bases between. The germline gives CDR1 SEHNR, CDR2 FQNEAQ (reference sequence). CDR3: CASSLTPRAMGEVEKLFF. In nucleotides, the CDR3 is TGTGCCAGCAGCTTAACCCCAAGGGCCATGGGGGAAGTGGAAAAACTGTTTTTT.

The V gene is TRBV19, the J gene TRBJ1-5; 9 positions agree with TRBD1. V lost 3 bases and J lost 5; bases outside the gene matches: 5. This CDR3 has 15 residues. CDR1 LNHDA and CDR2 SQIVND come from the germline V gene (reference sequence). The CDR3 DNA reads TGTGCCAGTAGTATTTCCACAGGGGGCGATCAGCCCCAGCATTTT. It codes for CASSISTGGDQPQHF.

This clonotype was seen a handful of times. The chain joins TRBV4-1 to TRBJ2-2; 8 bases are shared with TRBD2. Trimming at V came to 4 bases and at J to 7 bases, leaving 5 bases not matched to a gene. CDR3 length: 14 residues. Germline V CDR1 and CDR2: MGHRA, YSYEKL. The CDR3 sequence: CASSLREGGGELFF. The CDR3 DNA sequence: TGCGCCAGCAGCCTTCGGGAGGGTGGCGGGGAGCTGTTTTTT.

This clonotype occurred a few times. The chain carries TRBV7-9 and TRBJ2-1; D not certain. The germline CDR1 and CDR2 sequences are SEHNR and FQNEAQ (reference sequence). This CDR3 has 11 residues. Trimming pared 5 bases from V and 8 bases from J, leaving 7 bases between. In DNA, the CDR3 is TGTGCCAGCAGCCAATGGTATGAGCAGTTCTTC. It is translated as CASSQWYEQFF. Looking up the rest from reference TRBV7-9 and TRBJ2-1 gives the full variable domain: DTGVSQNPRHKITKRGQNVTFRCDPISEHNRLYWYRQTLGQGPEFLTYFQNEAQLEKSRLLSDRFSAERPKGSFSTLEIQRTEQGDSAMYLCASSQWYEQFFGPGTRLTVL.

The V gene is TRBV28, the J gene TRBJ1-3, with TRBD1 matching 9 bases. This CDR3 spans 17 amino acids. V shed 5 bases and J 0 bases; nucleotides not matched to a gene: 8. Germline V gene data show CDR1 as MDHEN and CDR2 as SYDVKM. The CDR3 region is CASSLTGTGFSGNTIYF. The CDR3 nucleotides read TGTGCCAGCAGTCTGACCGGGACAGGGTTCTCTGGAAACACCATATATTTT. The complete variable domain, with remaining parts taken from reference TRBV28 and TRBJ1-3, reads DVKVTQSSRYLVKRTGEKVFLECVQDMDHENMFWYRQDPGLGLRLIYFSYDVKMKEKGDIPEGYSVSREKKERFSLILESASTNQTSMYLCASSLTGTGFSGNTIYFGEGSWLTVV.

This clonotype showed up many times. V and J are TRBV4-1 and TRBJ1-1; possible D gene TRBD1, 5 bases. Trimming stripped 3 bases from V and 5 bases from J, with 10 bases between. The CDR3 covers 13 residues. Germline CDR1 MGHRA, CDR2 YSYEKL. The CDR3 here is CASSHVGGTEAFF. The CDR3 DNA sequence: TGCGCCAGCAGCCATGTCGGGGGGACTGAAGCTTTCTTT.

Only a few counts were recorded for this clonotype. A much larger clonotype is one base distant, so this may be a read error. This rearrangement joins TRBV2 to TRBJ2-1; the match to TRBD1 covers 9 bases. With 6 bases clipped from V and 4 bases from J, the junction kept 4 bases outside the gene matches. The CDR3 sequence is 14 residues long. Germline CDR1 reads SNHLY; CDR2 reads FYNNEI. CDR3 sequence: CASRGGQGYNEQFF. As DNA, the CDR3 is TGTGCCAGCAGGGGGGGACAGGGATACAATGAGCAGTTCTTC. Looking up the rest from reference TRBV2 and TRBJ2-1 gives the full variable domain: EPEVTQTPSHQVTQMGQEVILRCVPISNHLYFYWYRQILGQKVEFLVSFYNNEISEKSEIFDDQFSVERPDGSNFTLKIRSTKLEDSAMYFCASRGGQGYNEQFFGPGTRLTVL.

This clonotype occurred a few times. V is TRBV28 and J is TRBJ2-5; D is ambiguous. V was shortened by 4 bases and J by 5 bases, with 11 bases between the two germline ends. The CDR3 consists of 13 residues. Per germline, CDR1 MDHEN and CDR2 SYDVKM. In nucleotides, the CDR3 is TGTGCCAGCAGTTACCCGGCCAGGGAGACCCAGTACTTC. It translates to CASSYPARETQYF.